The 15 T cell receptor beta chains presented below share a single source sample, sequenced in a study of T cell changes during pregnancy in multiple sclerosis (dated by TCRdb to about 2019). The library was obtained by the immunoSEQ multiplex PCR assay. In TCRdb, the immuneACCESS table is reduced to in-frame sequences with V and J assigned. These tables do not hold every clone; where another copy was compared, an unresolved V gene accounts for under half, and the others remain unexplained. The sample yields about 72,000 clones; around 91% were counted once. The ten largest clonotypes hold around 0.7% of the sample. The source was peripheral blood, collected in the third trimester of pregnancy. These receptor sequences come from a female donor in good health, enrolled as a control in a pregnancy study.

CDR3 sequence reads: CASRPTSGRAEAFF. CDR3 DNA sequence: TGTGCCAGCAGACCAACGTCAGGGAGGGCTGAAGCTTTCTTT. The J gene is TRBJ1-1, the V gene TRBV25-1; tentative D call: TRBD1 (5 bases). V dropped 6 bases and J dropped 6 bases, with 17 bases sitting between them. The CDR3 contains 14 residues. Germline loops: CDR1 MGHDK, CDR2 SYGVNS.

The chain joins TRBV27 to TRBJ2-1; 7 nucleotides align to TRBD2. V trimming: 6 bases; J trimming: 5 bases; junction bases outside the gene matches: 4. CDR1 is MNHEY and CDR2 is SMNVEV in the germline V gene (reference sequence). This CDR3 spans 13 amino acids. DNA for the CDR3: TGTGCCAGCAGCTATACTAGCGACAATGAGCAGTTCTTC. Protein sequence: CASSYTSDNEQFF.

This sequence joins TRBV5-1 and TRBJ1-6; 9 positions match TRBD1. The CDR3 is 15 amino acids. The germline V gene has CDR1 SGHRS and CDR2 YFSETQ. V gave up 4 bases and J gave up 6 bases; unmatched junction bases: 5. CDR3 amino acids: CASSPSTGGNSPLHF. For the CDR3, the DNA is TGCGCCAGCAGCCCATCGACAGGGGGTAATTCACCCCTCCACTTT.

The CDR3 region has the DNA TGCGCCAGCAGCCTGACCCGAGGGGGCAATGAGCAGTTCTTC. It specifies CASSLTRGGNEQFF. The V call is TRBV5-1, the J call TRBJ2-1; possibly TRBD1 for D (6 bases). Germline assignment: CDR1 SGHRS and CDR2 YFSETQ. Trimming left V 4 bases short and J 6 bases short, with 14 bases between. The CDR3 loop spans 14 amino acids.

V and J are TRBV11-2 and TRBJ2-3; perhaps TRBD1 as D (6 bases). CDR3 size: 16 residues. Germline V lookup: CDR1 SGHAT, CDR2 FQNNGV. The V gene lost 4 bases and the J gene lost 4 bases, with 18 bases spanning the gap. The CDR3 coding sequence is TGTGCCAGCAGCTCCCCTGACAGGTTCGAGTCAGATACGCAGTATTTT. It specifies CASSSPDRFESDTQYF.

The chain is built from TRBV9 and TRBJ2-1, with D possibly TRBD2 on 5 matching bases. Germline V gene lookup returns CDR1 SGDLS and CDR2 YYNGEE. The germline V and J ends were trimmed by 4 bases and 3 bases, with 20 bases remaining between them. CDR3 length: 17 amino acids. The CDR3 nucleotides are TGTGCCAGCAGCCCTCCCGGTTATCGGGATCACTACAATGAGCAGTTCTTC. Protein product: CASSPPGYRDHYNEQFF.

V usage is TRBV28 and J usage is TRBJ1-5; D perhaps matches TRBD1 (6 bases). The CDR3 runs to 14 residues. V lost 11 bases and J 0 bases, leaving 14 bases between the germline ends. Germline CDR1 reads MDHEN; CDR2 reads SYDVKM. CDR3 DNA: TGTGCCTGCTTGGGGGCGGATAGCAATCAGCCCCAGCATTTT. This gives the protein CACLGADSNQPQHF.

V and J are TRBV7-8 and TRBJ1-6; 9 bases align to TRBD1. CDR1 SGHVS and CDR2 FQNEAQ come from the germline V gene. J was trimmed by 7 bases and V by 5 bases; bases with no gene match: 3. The CDR3 is 14 amino acids. Written as DNA, the CDR3 is TGTGCCAGCAGCCCGGACAGGGGAAATTCACCCCTCCACTTT. It codes for CASSPDRGNSPLHF.

The rearrangement uses TRBV15 and TRBJ1-1; TRBD1 matches at 8 bases. With V trimmed by 6 bases and J by 5 bases, 8 bases remained unmatched. This CDR3 is built from 14 residues. Germline values: CDR1 LNHNV, CDR2 YYDKDF (reference sequence). For the CDR3, the DNA is TGTGCCACCAGTATGGACAGGGAATATACTGAAGCTTTCTTT. Its translation is CATSMDREYTEAFF.

The rearrangement links TRBV27 to TRBJ1-4; D is perhaps TRBD1 (5 bases). CDR1 is MNHEY, CDR2 SMNVEV, per germline (reference sequence). The CDR3 sequence is 16 residues long. The ends were cut back, 7 bases at V and 0 bases at J, with 15 bases in the middle. The CDR3 DNA follows: TGTGCCAGCACCCCGGGGACTGATGCAACTAATGAAAAACTGTTTTTT. It specifies CASTPGTDATNEKLFF.

This chain joins TRBV6-1 and TRBJ2-3, with 7 bases identical to TRBD1. V lost 1 base to trimming and J lost 2 bases; unmatched junction nucleotides: 3. The CDR3 is made up of 15 amino acids. Per the germline V gene, CDR1 is MNHNS and CDR2 is SASEGT. This CDR3 reads CASSEGQGHTDTQYF. CDR3 bases: TGTGCCAGCAGTGAAGGACAGGGACACACAGATACGCAGTATTTT.

The table lists this clone with a few counts. V gene TRBV15 combines with J gene TRBJ1-6, with 7 bases matching TRBD1. The V and J ends lost 4 bases and 7 bases, in that order; junction bases with no gene match: 7. Germline loops: CDR1 LNHNV, CDR2 YYDKDF (reference sequence). The CDR3 runs to 15 residues. The chain's CDR3 is CATSTRDSRNSPLHF. CDR3 sequence (DNA): TGTGCCACCAGCACTAGGGACAGCCGAAATTCACCCCTCCACTTT.

The rearrangement links TRBV28 to TRBJ2-7; tentatively, D is TRBD1 (5 bases). Germline V CDR1 and CDR2: MDHEN, SYDVKM. Trimming left V 3 bases short and J 2 bases short, with 11 bases between. This CDR3 region has 14 residues. CDR3 in amino acids: CASSLRQGTYEQYF. DNA for the CDR3: TGTGCCAGCAGTTTGCGGCAGGGAACCTACGAGCAGTACTTC.

The CDR3 DNA follows: TGTGCCTGGAGAAACGGGACTAGCAAGTTGAAAGAGCAGTTCTTC. This encodes CAWRNGTSKLKEQFF. The chain couples TRBV30 to TRBJ2-1, with 9 positions matching TRBD2. V shed 3 bases and J 10 bases; nucleotides not matched to a gene: 13. Germline-derived CDR1 and CDR2 are GTSNPN and SVGIG (reference sequence). The CDR3 totals 15 residues.

This chain's CDR3 is CASSLADRPYEQYF. The CDR3 DNA reads as TGTGCCAGCAGCTTAGCCGACAGACCCTACGAGCAGTACTTC. The genes are TRBV11-3 and TRBJ2-7, with a possible D match to TRBD1 (5 bases). CDR3 length equals 14 residues. Trimming removed 1 base at V and 2 bases at J, with 9 bases between. CDR1 is SGHNT, CDR2 YENEEA, per germline.